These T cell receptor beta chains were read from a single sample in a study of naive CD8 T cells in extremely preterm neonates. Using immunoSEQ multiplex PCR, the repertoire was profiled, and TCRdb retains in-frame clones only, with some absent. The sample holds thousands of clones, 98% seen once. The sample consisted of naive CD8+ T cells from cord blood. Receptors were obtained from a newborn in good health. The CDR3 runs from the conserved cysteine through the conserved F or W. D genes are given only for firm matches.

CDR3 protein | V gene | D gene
CASSRQSLNTEAFF | TRBV27 | NA
CASSLAGQAGNTIYF | TRBV5-6 | TRBD1
CASSFMQGDTEAFF | TRBV11-2 | TRBD1
CASSQVLSAGELFF | TRBV14 | NA
CASSLTGVFSPLHF | TRBV11-3 | TRBD1
CASRDPEGYTIYF | TRBV4-2 | NA
CASTPGGDNQPQHF | TRBV19 | NA
CASSLDTYEQYF | TRBV5-6 | NA
CASSLGPGDTIYF | TRBV7-8 | NA
CASSLQYQETQYF | TRBV7-2 | NA
CASSPNAGAGGLTDTQYF | TRBV7-6 | TRBD2